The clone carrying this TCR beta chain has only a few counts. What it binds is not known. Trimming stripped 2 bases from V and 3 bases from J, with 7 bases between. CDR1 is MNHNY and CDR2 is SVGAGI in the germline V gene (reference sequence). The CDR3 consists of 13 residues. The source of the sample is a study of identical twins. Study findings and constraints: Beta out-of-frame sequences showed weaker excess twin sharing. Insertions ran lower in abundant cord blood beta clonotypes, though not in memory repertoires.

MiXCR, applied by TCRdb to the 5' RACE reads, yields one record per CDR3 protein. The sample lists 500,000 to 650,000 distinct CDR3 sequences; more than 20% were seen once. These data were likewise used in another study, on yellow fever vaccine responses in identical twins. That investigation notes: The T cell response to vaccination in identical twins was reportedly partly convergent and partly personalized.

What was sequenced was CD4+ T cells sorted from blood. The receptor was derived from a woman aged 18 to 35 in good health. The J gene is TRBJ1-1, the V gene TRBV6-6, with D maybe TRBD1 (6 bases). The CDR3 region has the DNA TGTGCCAGCAGTTACAACAGGGACACTGAAGCTTTCTTT. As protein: CASSYNRDTEAFF.